This TCR beta chain was obtained from a study of shared clonotypes between healthy human individuals. Broader study findings: Larger estimated richness was generally seen in naive subsets than in memory subsets. Across several donors, naive CD4 shared around 5.4%, naive CD8 more than 3%, memory CD4 2% to 2.5%, memory CD8 about 0.4%.

Sequenced by immunoSEQ multiplex PCR; TCRdb stores in-frame clones only, minus some. The sample holds about 1.5 million clones, around 98% seen once. In regard to this clone: Antigen: not known. The identical CDR3 is also encoded by other nucleotide sequences in the sample.

The receptor's source is a man aged 25 to 40 in good health. Input material: naive CD4+ T cells sorted from blood. Subset: CD45RA+ positively selected.

This CDR3 is CASSYGGGDGYTF. DNA of the CDR3: TGTGCCAGCAGTTACGGGGGGGGTGATGGCTACACCTTC. The V and J genes are TRBV6-6 and TRBJ1-2; D possibly corresponds to TRBD1 (5 bases). The CDR3 extends over 13 amino acids. Germline loops: CDR1 MNHNY, CDR2 SVGAGI (reference sequence). The V gene lost 2 bases and the J gene lost 6 bases, with 10 bases spanning the gap.